These 23 T cell receptor beta chains were all obtained from the same sample, sequenced in a study of cytomegalovirus exposure and HLA in healthy donors. PCR used 60 Vbeta primers and 13 Jbeta primers. Using immunoSEQ multiplex PCR, the repertoire was profiled, and TCRdb retains in-frame clones only, with some absent. Here the sample spans about 120,000 clones, 65% to 80% being singletons. The sequenced sample was PBMCs. The receptors come from a woman aged 40 to 55 in good health and CMV-seropositive.

This rearrangement joins TRBV9 to TRBJ1-2; D perhaps matches TRBD1 (6 bases). Between the trimmed V and J ends, which lost 6 bases and 4 bases, there was a span of 13 bases. The germline gives CDR1 SGDLS, CDR2 YYNGEE. This CDR3 spans 13 amino acids. The DNA of the CDR3 is TGTGCCAGCAATGAAGGGGGAACCTATGGCTACACCTTC. It is translated as CASNEGGTYGYTF.

The count of this clone is one. The rearrangement joins TRBV30 to TRBJ1-2, with unresolved D. CDR1 GTSNPN and CDR2 SVGIG come from the germline V gene (reference sequence). This CDR3 is 13 amino acids long. V was trimmed by 6 bases and J by 5 bases, leaving 16 bases between them. CDR3 DNA: TGTGCCTGTTTGGACGGACTTTTTTATGGCTACACCTTC. Protein: CACLDGLFYGYTF.

V is TRBV29-1 and J is TRBJ2-2; 14 nucleotides align to TRBD2. The CDR3 length is 18 residues. Per the germline V gene, CDR1 is SQVTM and CDR2 is ANQGSEA. Trimming removed 4 bases from V and 5 bases from J; junction bases left unmatched: 12. DNA for the CDR3: TGCAGCGTTGCGTCGCGACTAGCGGGGGGGAGTGGTACCGGGGAGCTGTTTTTT. Translated, it gives CSVASRLAGGSGTGELFF.

This clone was counted a single time. This sequence joins TRBV13 and TRBJ1-3, with TRBD1 as a possible D gene (5 bases). Looked up from germline, CDR1 is PRHDT and CDR2 is FYEKMQ (reference sequence). The CDR3 runs 15 residues. The V gene lost 5 bases and the J gene lost 0 bases, with 11 bases spanning the gap. CDR3 in DNA: TGTGCCAGCAGCCCCTTGGGGGGCTCTGGAAACACCATATATTTT. Its translation is CASSPLGGSGNTIYF. Together with reference TRBV13 and TRBJ1-3, the CDR3 gives the full variable domain: AAGVIQSPRHLIKEKRETATLKCYPIPRHDTVYWYQQGPGQDPQFLISFYEKMQSDKGSIPDRFSAQQFSDYHSELNMSSLELGDSALYFCASSPLGGSGNTIYFGEGSWLTVV.

The sample holds one count of this clone. The V and J genes are TRBV6-5 and TRBJ1-1; D gene uncertain. Deletions cut 5 bases from V and 5 bases from J, with 15 bases between. CDR1 and CDR2 from the germline V gene are MNHEY and SVGAGI. The CDR3 length is 14 residues. The CDR3, as DNA: TGTGCCAGCAGTAGAGTCAGAGGACTAACTGAAGCTTTCTTT. Residues: CASSRVRGLTEAFF.

This chain connects TRBV5-1 to TRBJ2-2; 8 bases are shared with TRBD1. The CDR3 runs to 16 residues. CDR1 and CDR2 (germline): SGHRS, YFSETQ. Germline trimming cut 4 bases from V and 3 bases from J; bases unmatched to any gene: 8. This CDR3 is CASSPDGQGHTGELFF. The CDR3 DNA reads as TGCGCCAGCAGCCCAGACGGACAGGGACACACCGGGGAGCTGTTTTTT.

The rearrangement uses TRBV6-5 and TRBJ1-2; 7 nucleotides match TRBD1. The V gene's germline CDR1 is MNHEY and CDR2 SVGAGI. This CDR3 spans 12 amino acids. The V gene end was trimmed by 5 bases and the J gene end by 7 bases; junction bases not matched to a gene: 4. This chain's CDR3 is CASSNRGFGYTF. CDR3 sequence (DNA): TGTGCCAGCAGTAACAGGGGTTTTGGCTACACCTTC.

This chain uses TRBV4-1 with TRBJ2-1; 10 bases are a match to TRBD1. Germline CDR1 and CDR2: MGHRA and YSYEKL. The CDR3 loop spans 16 amino acids. V shed 4 bases and J 10 bases; nucleotides not matched to a gene: 13. The CDR3 nucleotides are TGCGCCAGCAGCCTTACGGACAGGGGGAATTTTCAGGAGCAGTTCTTC. It is translated as CASSLTDRGNFQEQFF.

V is TRBV7-3 and J is TRBJ2-7; 12 bases map to TRBD2. This CDR3 spans 15 amino acids. V was clipped by 1 base and J by 3 bases; unmatched bases: 1. Germline V gene lookup returns CDR1 SGHTA and CDR2 FQGTGA. For the CDR3, the DNA is TGTGCCAGCAGCTTAAGGACTAGCGGGAACTACGAGCAGTACTTC. This codes for CASSLRTSGNYEQYF. The variable domain in full, with the rest retrieved from reference TRBV7-3 and TRBJ2-7, is GAGVSQTPSNKVTEKGKYVELRCDPISGHTALYWYRQSLGQGPEFLIYFQGTGAADDSGLPNDRFFAVRPEGSVSTLKIQRTERGDSAVYLCASSLRTSGNYEQYFGPGTRLTVT.

The gene calls are TRBV6-1 and TRBJ2-5, with D perhaps matching TRBD2 (6 bases). Germline V gene lookup returns CDR1 MNHNS and CDR2 SASEGT. V gave up 4 bases and J gave up 5 bases, with 11 bases separating them. This CDR3 contains 13 residues. CDR3 sequence: CASSGGTWETQYF. DNA for the CDR3: TGTGCCAGCAGTGGCGGGACCTGGGAGACCCAGTACTTC.

The chain has TRBV4-1 and TRBJ2-7, with 8 bases aligning to TRBD2. The CDR3 is 17 amino acids. Germline V gene sequence: CDR1 MGHRA, CDR2 YSYEKL. The trim removed 4 bases at V and 6 bases at J, leaving 17 bases unmatched. The CDR3 here is CASSRQPNPREGGEQYF. Here the CDR3 DNA reads TGCGCCAGCAGCCGTCAACCAAACCCCCGGGAGGGGGGCGAGCAGTACTTC.

V is TRBV2 and J is TRBJ2-5; 8 bases match TRBD1. V dropped 4 bases and J dropped 5; count of bases not matched to a gene: 6. The germline V gene has CDR1 SNHLY and CDR2 FYNNEI. This CDR3 region has 14 residues. CDR3 nucleotide sequence: TGTGCCAGCAGTGCCCGGACAGGGTCGGAGACCCAGTACTTC. Protein sequence: CASSARTGSETQYF.

The gene calls are TRBV27 and TRBJ2-7, with 7 bases identical to TRBD2. The CDR3 spans 14 residues. The germline V gene has CDR1 MNHEY and CDR2 SMNVEV (reference sequence). J gave up 4 bases and V 1 base, and 4 bases lay outside the gene matches. The CDR3 sequence is CASSLYMGLYEQYF. CDR3 DNA sequence: TGTGCCAGCAGTTTATACATGGGACTATACGAGCAGTACTTC.

The genes are TRBV9 and TRBJ1-2; 7 bases are a match to TRBD1. Germline-derived CDR1 and CDR2 are SGDLS and YYNGEE. The junction had 15 bases not matched to a gene; V was cut back by 5 bases and J by 5 bases. The CDR3 runs 16 residues. The CDR3 loop reads CASRGRVIGGRYGYTF. CDR3 in DNA: TGTGCCAGCAGAGGTAGAGTTATAGGGGGCCGTTATGGCTACACCTTC.

V and J are TRBV6-5 and TRBJ2-3; possible D gene TRBD2, 6 bases. The CDR3 sequence is 13 residues long. Germline V gene sequence: CDR1 MNHEY, CDR2 SVGAGI. V was shortened by 6 bases and J by 4 bases, with 11 bases between the two germline ends. The chain's CDR3 is CASSRPGADTQYF. The DNA of the CDR3 is TGTGCCAGCAGCCGGCCGGGGGCAGATACGCAGTATTTT.

This chain connects TRBV19 to TRBJ2-5; TRBD1 matches at 8 bases. This CDR3 spans 15 amino acids. The germline V gene encodes CDR1 LNHDA and CDR2 SQIVND (reference sequence). The V gene end was trimmed by 1 base and the J gene end by 5 bases; junction bases not matched to a gene: 6. The CDR3 DNA reads TGTGCCAGTAGTATAGCCCGGGACAGGAGGGAGACCCAGTACTTC. Protein sequence: CASSIARDRRETQYF.

This rearrangement joins TRBV7-9 to TRBJ1-2, with 7 bases aligning to TRBD1. The V segment lost 0 bases and the J segment 4 bases; nucleotides outside the gene matches: 5. Per the germline V gene, CDR1 is SEHNR and CDR2 is FQNEAQ (reference sequence). CDR3 length: 15 amino acids. This CDR3 is CASSLAVQGSYGYTF. In nucleotides, the CDR3 is TGTGCCAGCAGCTTAGCGGTACAGGGGTCCTATGGCTACACCTTC.

This clone was seen just once. The chain combines TRBV19 with TRBJ2-2; possibly TRBD1 for D (6 bases). Germline CDR1 LNHDA, CDR2 SQIVND (reference sequence). The CDR3 sequence is 14 residues long. Trimming left V 5 bases short and J 6 bases short, with 13 bases between. The CDR3 region is CASSLTGRAGELFF. CDR3 bases: TGTGCCAGTAGTCTAACAGGGCGAGCCGGGGAGCTGTTTTTT.

This chain connects TRBV5-1 to TRBJ2-7; D is uncertain. In germline, CDR1 is SGHRS, CDR2 YFSETQ. This CDR3 has 16 residues. Trimming shortened V by 4 bases and J by 6 bases, and 23 bases separated the two germline ends. The DNA of the CDR3 is TGCGCCAGCAGCCGCGAACTGATAGACTCCGGCTCCGAGCAGTACTTC. This codes for CASSRELIDSGSEQYF.

This clone occurred a few times. The chain carries TRBV7-2 and TRBJ2-3; D is unclear. Trimming pared 4 bases from V and 0 bases from J, leaving 8 bases between. The CDR3 consists of 14 residues. Germline V lookup: CDR1 SGHTA, CDR2 FQGNSA. CDR3 in amino acids: CASSSYSSTDTQYF. The CDR3 DNA reads TGTGCCAGCAGCTCCTACTCTAGCACAGATACGCAGTATTTT.

The chain couples TRBV19 to TRBJ2-5; D may be TRBD1 (6 bases). This CDR3 has 13 residues. CDR1 and CDR2 (germline): LNHDA, SQIVND (reference sequence). V was pared by 5 bases and J by 2 bases, with 9 bases between. CDR3 in DNA: TGTGCCAGTAGTGGGACATTTCAAGAGACCCAGTACTTC. Residues: CASSGTFQETQYF.

J is TRBJ2-3 and V is TRBV5-4; TRBD2 agrees at 8 bases. The CDR3 runs to 17 residues. Germline CDR1 SGHNT, CDR2 YYREEE (reference sequence). The V gene end was trimmed by 0 bases and the J gene end by 8 bases; junction bases not matched to a gene: 14. The CDR3 loop is CASSLGPPGLVRGTQYF. In DNA, the CDR3 is TGTGCCAGCAGCTTGGGTCCCCCGGGACTAGTTCGAGGTACGCAGTATTTT.

This clone is a singleton in its sample. V usage is TRBV7-2 and J usage is TRBJ2-7; D not certain. Between the trimmed V and J ends, which lost 6 bases and 2 bases, there was a span of 11 bases. The CDR3 runs to 13 residues. Looked up from germline, CDR1 is SGHTA and CDR2 is FQGNSA. In DNA form, the CDR3 reads TGTGCCAGCAGAAATTCTAGTACCTACGAGCAGTACTTC. It is translated as CASRNSSTYEQYF.